The 29 T cell receptor beta chains listed next were all sequenced from one sample in a study of shared clonotypes between healthy human individuals. TCRdb's copy holds only in-frame clones and misses some; the assay was immunoSEQ multiplex PCR. The sample includes over a million clones, about three quarters of them seen just once. The sample consisted of memory CD4+ T cells sorted from blood. Subset reported: CD45RA-negative fraction. The receptors come from a man younger than 35 in good health.

V usage is TRBV2 and J usage is TRBJ2-7; D is uncertain. The CDR3 consists of 11 residues. Per germline, CDR1 SNHLY and CDR2 FYNNEI. Trimming took 7 bases from V and 5 from J, leaving 9 bases between them. CDR3: CASTAVDEQYF. CDR3 bases: TGTGCCAGCACTGCCGTGGACGAGCAGTACTTC.

This clone was counted a few times. Being one base from a much bigger clone, this may be a read error. The chain carries TRBV27 and TRBJ2-7; 7 bases match TRBD1. The ends lost 3 bases at V and 3 bases at J; junction bases unmatched: 2. In germline, CDR1 is MNHEY, CDR2 SMNVEV (reference sequence). CDR3 size: 13 residues. As DNA, the CDR3 is TGTGCCAGCAGTTTTAGGGGGCGCTACGAGCAGTACTTC. Its protein product is CASSFRGRYEQYF.

The chain uses TRBV7-9 and TRBJ2-3; the D gene is possibly TRBD2 (5 bases). Trimming removed 5 bases at V and 10 bases at J, with 13 bases between. Germline assignment: CDR1 SEHNR and CDR2 FQNEAQ (reference sequence). The CDR3 extends over 12 amino acids. CDR3 loop: CASSPNDYAQYF. CDR3 nucleotides: TGTGCCAGCAGCCCGAATGACTACGCGCAGTATTTT.

The rearrangement uses TRBV7-9 and TRBJ1-6; no clear D gene. The CDR3 runs 16 residues. CDR1 is SEHNR and CDR2 is FQNEAQ in the germline V gene (reference sequence). Trimming shortened V by 5 bases and J by 7 bases, and 18 bases separated the two germline ends. The CDR3 loop reads CASSPIGSPSNSPLHF. CDR3 sequence (DNA): TGTGCCAGCAGCCCCATCGGGTCCCCTAGCAATTCACCCCTCCACTTT.

The chain carries TRBV11-2 and TRBJ2-1; D is possibly TRBD1 or TRBD2 (6 bases each). The CDR3 is made up of 16 amino acids. Germline loops: CDR1 SGHAT, CDR2 FQNNGV. V lost 6 bases and J lost 2, with 17 bases in between. Here the CDR3 reads CASRQEGVRTYNEQFF. The CDR3 DNA reads as TGTGCCAGCAGACAGGAGGGGGTACGGACCTACAATGAGCAGTTCTTC.

For this clone: This sample includes further DNA sequences coding for the same CDR3. The chain links TRBV5-1 to TRBJ2-3; 7 nucleotides align to TRBD2. V shed 0 bases and J 5 bases; nucleotides not matched to a gene: 3. Germline lookup yields CDR1 SGHRS and CDR2 YFSETQ. CDR3 size: 14 residues. This CDR3 is CASSLAGGGDTQYF. The CDR3, as DNA: TGCGCCAGCAGCTTGGCTGGCGGGGGAGATACGCAGTATTTT.

J is TRBJ2-2 and V is TRBV6-1; D possibly corresponds to TRBD2 (5 bases). This CDR3 has 15 residues. V was clipped by 7 bases and J by 0 bases, with 12 bases between them. CDR1 is MNHNS and CDR2 is SASEGT in the germline V gene. CDR3 DNA sequence: TGTGCCAGCATTGCGGGCACAGCGAACACCGGGGAGCTGTTTTTT. It yields the protein CASIAGTANTGELFF.

The chain links TRBV18 to TRBJ2-1; TRBD2 agrees at 9 bases. The trim removed 6 bases at V and 7 bases at J, leaving 13 bases unmatched. The germline gives CDR1 KGHSH, CDR2 LQKENI. The CDR3 length is 16 residues. CDR3 in amino acids: CASSPESSGRGNEQFF. The CDR3 nucleotides read TGTGCCAGCTCCCCCGAGAGTAGCGGGAGAGGAAATGAGCAGTTCTTC.

This clone appeared a single time. This sequence joins TRBV19 and TRBJ2-6; D possibly matches TRBD1 or TRBD2 (5 bases each). Germline V gene sequence: CDR1 LNHDA, CDR2 SQIVND (reference sequence). The CDR3 sequence is 19 residues long. Trimming took 5 bases from V and 2 from J, leaving 22 bases between them. The CDR3 here is CASSQGFLAGEAGANVLTF. DNA of the CDR3: TGTGCCAGTAGTCAGGGTTTTCTAGCCGGAGAGGCTGGGGCCAACGTCCTGACTTTC.

The V and J genes are TRBV6-1 and TRBJ2-5, with 12 positions matching TRBD1. The J call may be in error: the DNA end matches TRBJ2-7 better. From germline, CDR1 is MNHNS and CDR2 SASEGT. CDR3 length equals 15 residues. The CDR3 loop reads CASSEWGQGAAEQYF. The CDR3 DNA is TGTGCCAGCAGTGAGTGGGGACAGGGGGCGGCCGAGCAGTACTTC.

This clone was recorded once. The V and J genes are TRBV11-2 and TRBJ2-2; maybe TRBD2 (6 bases). Germline CDR1 is SGHAT and CDR2 is FQNNGV. This CDR3 has 15 residues. V was cut by 1 base and J by 7 bases, with 13 bases left in between. CDR3 residues: CASSLGTKQFGELFF. Written as DNA, the CDR3 is TGTGCCAGCAGCTTAGGGACTAAACAGTTCGGGGAGCTGTTTTTT.

The V call is TRBV10-3, the J call TRBJ1-3; no definite D call. CDR3 length equals 14 residues. V dropped 2 bases and J dropped 3 bases, with 8 bases sitting between them. Looked up from germline, CDR1 is ENHRY and CDR2 is SYGVKD. CDR3 nucleotides: TGTGCCATCAGTGAGGGTGTCATTGGAAACACCATATATTTT. Translated: CAISEGVIGNTIYF.

This clone was recorded only once. V and J are TRBV19 and TRBJ2-3, with 7 bases identical to TRBD2. With 6 bases clipped from V and 2 bases from J, the junction kept 8 bases outside the gene matches. This CDR3 region has 15 residues. Germline-derived CDR1 and CDR2 are LNHDA and SQIVND (reference sequence). The CDR3 region is CASRKSGKNTDTQYF. The CDR3 DNA reads as TGTGCCAGTAGGAAAAGCGGGAAGAACACAGATACGCAGTATTTT.

The chain combines TRBV7-3 with TRBJ2-5; 9 positions match TRBD2. This CDR3 has 15 amino acids. Germline CDR1 is SGHTA and CDR2 is FQGTGA. With V trimmed by 4 bases and J by 3 bases, 6 bases remained unmatched. DNA for the CDR3: TGTGCCAGCAGCTCCTTATTAGCGGGGGAAGAGACCCAGTACTTC. Its translation: CASSSLLAGEETQYF.

The chain couples TRBV9 to TRBJ2-3; 8 nucleotides line up with TRBD2. With 2 bases clipped from V and 4 bases from J, the junction kept 3 bases outside the gene matches. The germline V gene has CDR1 SGDLS and CDR2 YYNGEE. This CDR3 spans 14 amino acids. CDR3 sequence: CASSVASGPDTQYF. The CDR3 DNA is TGTGCCAGCAGCGTTGCTAGCGGGCCAGATACGCAGTATTTT.

The J gene is TRBJ1-5, the V gene TRBV28; the match to TRBD1 covers 7 bases. CDR3 length: 19 amino acids. The junction had 17 bases not matched to a gene; V was cut back by 6 bases and J by 0 bases. Germline V lookup: CDR1 MDHEN, CDR2 SYDVKM. CDR3 coding DNA: TGTGCCAGCAGCCCCTACCTCCGGGACAGAACTTATAGCAATCAGCCCCAGCATTTT. Translated, it gives CASSPYLRDRTYSNQPQHF.

The chain employs TRBV10-3 and TRBJ2-3, with D uncertain. The CDR3 consists of 12 residues. V dropped 5 bases and J dropped 4 bases, with 7 bases sitting between them. Germline lookup yields CDR1 ENHRY and CDR2 SYGVKD. CDR3 sequence reads: CAISRGADTQYF. The CDR3 bases are TGTGCCATCAGTAGAGGCGCAGATACGCAGTATTTT.

The gene calls are TRBV5-6 and TRBJ2-2; the D call may be TRBD1 or TRBD2 (6 bases each). The CDR3 is made up of 16 amino acids. Germline-derived CDR1 and CDR2 are SGHDT and YYEEEE. Trimming stripped 2 bases from V and 5 bases from J, with 16 bases between. The CDR3 loop is CASSFRLTRGTGELFF. The CDR3 DNA follows: TGTGCCAGCAGCTTCAGATTGACTAGGGGGACCGGGGAGCTGTTTTTT.

The rearrangement uses TRBV4-1 and TRBJ2-1; no clear D gene. The CDR3 has 13 amino acids. Germline loops: CDR1 MGHRA, CDR2 YSYEKL. With 2 bases removed from V and 4 bases from J, the gap between germline ends came to 6 bases. Written as DNA, the CDR3 is TGCGCCAGCAGCCAACTCCATTACAATGAGCAGTTCTTC. Protein: CASSQLHYNEQFF.

The rearrangement uses TRBV9 and TRBJ1-1; D gene ambiguous. Germline V gene sequence: CDR1 SGDLS, CDR2 YYNGEE. The length of the CDR3 is 16 residues. The V end lost 6 bases, the J end lost 3 bases, and 21 bases lay between the germline ends. DNA for the CDR3: TGTGCCAGCATCGCCCGAGGGAGGGCGCTCGACACTGAAGCTTTCTTT. Translation: CASIARGRALDTEAFF.

V and J are TRBV6-6 and TRBJ1-3; D gene uncertain. Germline loops: CDR1 MNHNY, CDR2 SVGAGI (reference sequence). The CDR3 extends over 14 amino acids. V lost 6 bases, J lost 0 bases, and 9 bases lay in between. The chain's CDR3 is CASRPGASGNTIYF. For the CDR3, the DNA is TGTGCCAGCAGGCCGGGAGCCTCTGGAAACACCATATATTTT.

The V call is TRBV28, the J call TRBJ1-5, with 8 positions matching TRBD1. The CDR3 runs 16 residues. Trimming at V came to 5 bases and at J to 3 bases, leaving 9 bases not matched to a gene. Looked up from germline, CDR1 is MDHEN and CDR2 is SYDVKM. The DNA of the CDR3 is TGTGCCAGCAGTATCACAGGGGGTCGGGACAATCAGCCCCAGCATTTT. This sequence encodes CASSITGGRDNQPQHF.

The chain joins TRBV5-1 to TRBJ1-2; D gene unclear. This CDR3 region has 13 residues. Trimming removed 4 bases from V and 1 base from J, with 8 bases in between. CDR1 and CDR2 from the germline V gene are SGHRS and YFSETQ. This CDR3 is CASSTDFNYGYTF. The CDR3 DNA reads as TGCGCCAGCAGCACAGACTTTAACTATGGCTACACCTTC. Using reference TRBV5-1 and TRBJ1-2 for the parts outside the CDR3, the full variable domain is KAGVTQTPRYLIKTRGQQVTLSCSPISGHRSVSWYQQTPGQGLQFLFEYFSETQRNKGNFPGRFSGRQFSNSRSEMNVSTLELGDSALYLCASSTDFNYGYTFGSGTRLTVV.

The chain is built from TRBV5-8 and TRBJ1-6; a weak D match, TRBD1 (5 bases). Trimming stripped 0 bases from V and 11 bases from J, with 12 bases between. Germline V gene sequence: CDR1 SGHTS, CDR2 YDEGEE. The CDR3 covers 14 residues. As DNA, the CDR3 is TGTGCCAGCAGCTTGGGGCAGGGTGGAGCACCCCTCCACTTT. Residues: CASSLGQGGAPLHF.

This clone was seen more than once but under ten times. The same CDR3 arises from other DNA sequences in this sample as well. The V and J genes are TRBV7-9 and TRBJ2-7, with no clear D. The CDR3 totals 11 residues. The V gene lost 3 bases and the J gene lost 5 bases, with 5 bases spanning the gap. CDR1 is SEHNR and CDR2 is FQNEAQ in the germline V gene (reference sequence). The CDR3 sequence: CASSFADEQYF. CDR3 nucleotides: TGTGCCAGCAGCTTTGCAGACGAGCAGTACTTC.

The chain recombines TRBV2 with TRBJ1-2; 10 bases match TRBD1. The CDR3 extends over 13 amino acids. Looked up from germline, CDR1 is SNHLY and CDR2 is FYNNEI. After removal of 6 bases from V and 5 bases from J, the junction contained 3 bases not matched to a gene. The CDR3 coding sequence is TGTGCCAGCAGAGACAGGGGGCAGTATGGCTACACCTTC. It yields the protein CASRDRGQYGYTF.

This rearrangement joins TRBV5-6 to TRBJ1-3; D unclear. Germline CDR1 reads SGHDT; CDR2 reads YYEEEE. V shed 0 bases and J shed 0 bases, with 7 bases lying between them. The CDR3 covers 15 residues. This CDR3 reads CASSLVGVSGNTIYF. CDR3 sequence (DNA): TGTGCCAGCAGCTTGGTCGGAGTCTCTGGAAACACCATATATTTT.

The V call is TRBV7-8, the J call TRBJ1-3; D remains ambiguous. The V end lost 5 bases, the J end lost 2 bases, and 13 bases lay between the germline ends. Per germline, CDR1 SGHVS and CDR2 FQNEAQ. This CDR3 has 15 residues. In DNA, the CDR3 is TGTGCCAGCAGCCATAATAAGGGAACTGGAAACACCATATATTTT. Protein: CASSHNKGTGNTIYF.

V is TRBV18 and J is TRBJ2-7; D possibly corresponds to TRBD1 (6 bases). V was shortened by 0 bases and J by 2 bases, with 17 bases between the two germline ends. The length of the CDR3 is 17 residues. Per germline, CDR1 KGHSH and CDR2 LQKENI. The chain's CDR3 is CASSPPSGAKGAYEQYF. CDR3 nucleotides: TGTGCCAGCTCACCACCGTCAGGGGCCAAGGGGGCCTACGAGCAGTACTTC.